These 29 T cell receptor beta chains were sequenced from one sample in a study of regulatory T cells in long-lasting Graves disease (dated by TCRdb to the early 2020s). The time point label, read with the paper, signifies: newly diagnosed GD, antithyroid drugs for less than 3 months. RNA was extracted from PBMCs in TRIzol for both TCR sequencing and RNA sequencing. Receptor libraries were prepared by multiplex PCR. The sequencer listed for this sample is Illumina HiSeq 4000. CDR3 regions were amplified by Arm-PCR with iRepertoire HTBI primers to construct TCR beta libraries. Starting from the raw public reads, TCRdb applied fastp trimming at Q25, assembled clones with MiXCR and retained in-frame beta chains. Each CDR3 protein gets just one entry, which takes the most common genes and DNA from the rows behind it. The table for this sample lists over 500,000 distinct CDR3 sequences; 16% of them were counted only once. Around 19% of the sample comes from the top ten.

The same data also contributed to another study, on T cells in Graves' hyperthyroidism and ophthalmopathy.

The material sequenced was peripheral blood mononuclear cells (PBMCs), taken at new diagnosis, from a patient treated with antithyroid drugs. The receptors here all came from a young woman with Graves disease. Donor details come from another sample of the same person, matched by shared clones.

The rearrangement uses TRBV9 and TRBJ2-7; tentatively, D is TRBD2 (5 bases). Germline values: CDR1 SGDLS, CDR2 YYNGEE. Trimming pared 0 bases from V and 6 bases from J, leaving 13 bases between. The CDR3 runs to 14 residues. CDR3 nucleotide sequence: TGTGCCAGCAGCGTAGCGCCGGTAGCGACCGAGCAGTACTTC. It yields the protein CASSVAPVATEQYF.

This clonotype was counted ten times or more. V gene TRBV12-3 or TRBV12-4 combines with J gene TRBJ1-5, with unresolved D. The V end was cut by 5 bases, the J end by 5 bases, with 4 bases between. The CDR3 covers 11 residues. The CDR3 sequence: CASSEYQPQHF. For the CDR3, the DNA is TGTGCCAGCAGTGAATATCAGCCCCAGCATTTT.

This clonotype was detected ten times or more. In nucleotides, the CDR3 is TGTGCCAGCAGGATCACGGGCTTCAACACTGAAGCTTTCTTT. Its translation: CASRITGFNTEAFF. The V call is TRBV28, the J call TRBJ1-1; D remains ambiguous. The V and J ends lost 6 bases and 2 bases respectively, with 13 bases between them. Per the germline V gene, CDR1 is MDHEN and CDR2 is SYDVKM. There are 14 residues in the CDR3.

This clonotype was counted at least ten times. The chain combines TRBV6-2 or TRBV6-3 with TRBJ2-1; D unresolved. V shed 2 bases and J shed 5 bases, with 4 bases lying between them. The germline gives CDR1 MNHEY, CDR2 SVGEGT. The length of the CDR3 is 12 residues. CDR3 sequence reads: CASSYGDNEQFF. The CDR3 DNA reads as TGTGCCAGCAGTTACGGCGACAATGAGCAGTTCTTC.

The chain couples TRBV5-1 to TRBJ2-3, with a possible D match to TRBD1 (5 bases). The V and J ends lost 4 bases and 0 bases respectively, with 12 bases between them. Germline V lookup: CDR1 SGHRS, CDR2 YFSETQ. This CDR3 has 15 residues. The CDR3 sequence is CASSIAGKSTDTQYF. CDR3 DNA sequence: TGCGCCAGCAGCATCGCAGGGAAGAGCACAGATACGCAGTATTTT.

The chain uses TRBV28 and TRBJ2-7, with a possible D match to TRBD2 (6 bases). Trimming shortened V by 7 bases and J by 5 bases, and 15 bases separated the two germline ends. This CDR3 comprises 13 residues. The V gene's germline CDR1 is MDHEN and CDR2 SYDVKM. DNA of the CDR3: TGTGCCAGCAACCATCGGGAGCAGAACGAGCAGTACTTC. Its protein product is CASNHREQNEQYF.

This sequence joins TRBV19 and TRBJ2-7, with D hard to call. Trimming left V 6 bases short and J 1 base short, with 16 bases between. The CDR3 length is 15 residues. The germline gives CDR1 LNHDA, CDR2 SQIVND (reference sequence). Written as DNA, the CDR3 is TGTGCCAGTAGCCCCGGTGTAGGGTGGTCCTACGAGCAGTACTTC. It specifies CASSPGVGWSYEQYF.

The chain employs TRBV19 and TRBJ1-1; 10 positions agree with TRBD1. With V trimmed by 6 bases and J by 0 bases, 7 bases remained unmatched. The CDR3 spans 16 residues. The germline gives CDR1 LNHDA, CDR2 SQIVND (reference sequence). The CDR3 sequence: CASRTTGGEMNTEAFF. The CDR3 DNA reads as TGTGCCAGTAGGACGACAGGGGGCGAAATGAACACTGAAGCTTTCTTT.

The V gene is TRBV30, the J gene TRBJ1-1; D perhaps matches TRBD1 (6 bases). Germline V gene lookup returns CDR1 GTSNPN and CDR2 SVGIG (reference sequence). Between the trimmed V and J ends, which lost 0 bases and 10 bases, there was a span of 21 bases. This CDR3 is built from 15 residues. CDR3 in amino acids: CAWSVGGMGSGGAFF. The CDR3 nucleotides are TGTGCCTGGAGTGTCGGGGGCATGGGATCTGGGGGAGCTTTCTTT.

This clonotype was observed a handful of times. J is TRBJ2-5 and V is TRBV6-1; 13 nucleotides match TRBD2. Germline V lookup: CDR1 MNHNS, CDR2 SASEGT. V shed 3 bases and J 0 bases; nucleotides not matched to a gene: 7. The CDR3 is 18 residues long. The CDR3 is CASSDRPTSGGYQETQYF. The CDR3 DNA is TGTGCCAGCAGTGATCGGCCGACTAGCGGGGGGTACCAAGAGACCCAGTACTTC.

Notes on this clonotype: This may be a read error, as it is one base from a much larger clone. V gene TRBV6-1 combines with J gene TRBJ2-7; D is unresolved. Germline V gene sequence: CDR1 MNHNS, CDR2 SASEGT. This CDR3 spans 15 amino acids. The CDR3 region has the DNA TGTGCCGGCAGTGAGGTTTTCCAGGATTCCTACGAGCAGTACTTC. Its protein product is CAGSEVFQDSYEQYF.

This clonotype occurred a few times. This chain connects TRBV6-1 to TRBJ1-2; unclear D gene. This CDR3 region has 13 residues. Germline V gives CDR1 MNHNS, CDR2 SASEGT. Trimming took off 6 bases at V and 11 bases at J, with 19 bases between the two ends. This CDR3 reads CASSPSTPVGYTF. In DNA, the CDR3 is TGTGCCAGCAGCCCTAGTACCCCTGTTGGGTACACCTTC.

The chain recombines TRBV7-8 with TRBJ2-5; D remains ambiguous. Per germline, CDR1 SGHVS and CDR2 FQNEAQ. Between the trimmed V and J ends, which lost 3 bases and 5 bases, there was a span of 16 bases. The CDR3 runs to 15 residues. This CDR3 is CASSLDRLEEETQYF. CDR3 nucleotides: TGTGCCAGCAGCTTGGACCGACTCGAGGAGGAGACCCAGTACTTC. Complete variable domain (other parts from reference TRBV7-8 and TRBJ2-5): GAGVSQSPRYKVAKRGQDVALRCDPISGHVSLFWYQQALGQGPEFLTYFQNEAQLDKSGLPSDRFFAERPEGSVSTLKIQRTQQEDSAVYLCASSLDRLEEETQYFGPGTRLLVL.

In this sample, this clonotype turned up once. A much larger clone lies one base from this, so it may be a read error. The chain links TRBV3-1 to TRBJ2-3; 7 bases align to TRBD1. Germline loops: CDR1 LGHDT, CDR2 YNNKEL (reference sequence). J was trimmed by 2 bases and V by 10 bases; bases with no gene match: 18. The CDR3 runs 17 residues. This chain's CDR3 is CAISNRDSLRPTDTQYF. For the CDR3, the DNA is TGTGCCATCAGTAACCGGGACAGTCTACGACCCACAGATACGCAGTATTTT.

A note on this clonotype: One end of the junction is discordant with germline, which a read error may explain. The chain links TRBV7-2 to TRBJ1-6; TRBD1 matches at 7 bases. Per the germline V gene, CDR1 is SGHTA and CDR2 is FQGNSA. CDR3 length equals 16 residues. CDR3 sequence (DNA): TGCGCCAGCAGCTACATTCGGACAGGACCTAATTCACCCCTCCACTTT. Residues: CASSYIRTGPNSPLHF.

This clonotype showed up just a few times. The genes are TRBV18 and TRBJ2-2; D unresolved. Trimming removed 2 bases at V and 0 bases at J, with 7 bases between. Per germline, CDR1 KGHSH and CDR2 LQKENI. This CDR3 has 15 residues. The CDR3 bases are TGTGCCAGCTCACCAGCGAAGACGAACACCGGGGAGCTGTTTTTT. It codes for CASSPAKTNTGELFF.

This clonotype was counted ten times or more. The junction and the germline gene differ at one end; a read error may be behind it. V gene TRBV5-1 combines with J gene TRBJ2-3; TRBD2 agrees at 13 bases. The CDR3 has 15 amino acids. Per germline, CDR1 SGHRS and CDR2 YFSETQ. Here the CDR3 reads CASSPGLAGADTQYF. DNA of the CDR3: TGTGCCAGCAGCCCCGGACTAGCGGGAGCAGATACGCAGTATTTT.

Details on this clonotype: This may be a read error: a much more frequent sequence differs by one nucleotide. This chain connects TRBV7-9 to TRBJ2-5; 13 bases are shared with TRBD2. Germline V CDR1 and CDR2: SEHNR, FQNEAQ (reference sequence). This CDR3 contains 16 residues. CDR3 residues: CASSQGGTSGIEAQYF. The CDR3 nucleotides read TGTGCCAGCAGCCAAGGGGGGACTAGCGGGATAGAGGCCCAGTACTTC.

The table lists this clonotype with a few counts. The rearrangement uses TRBV19 and TRBJ2-1, with D hard to call. Germline CDR1 reads LNHDA; CDR2 reads SQIVND (reference sequence). With 6 bases removed from V and 3 bases from J, the gap between germline ends came to 12 bases. The CDR3 loop spans 14 amino acids. The CDR3 DNA reads TGTGCCAGTAGCAATCCGGGTCACTACAATGAGCAGTTCTTC. Its translation is CASSNPGHYNEQFF.

This rearrangement joins TRBV9 to TRBJ2-1; D is possibly TRBD1 (5 bases). Germline assignment: CDR1 SGDLS and CDR2 YYNGEE. V shed 1 base and J shed 10 bases, with 18 bases lying between them. CDR3 length equals 15 residues. CDR3 amino acids: CASSVSQGMVAEQFF. The CDR3 nucleotides are TGTGCCAGCAGCGTATCGCAGGGTATGGTTGCCGAGCAGTTCTTC. The full variable domain, with the rest looked up from reference TRBV9 and TRBJ2-1, is DSGVTQTPKHLITATGQRVTLRCSPRSGDLSVYWYQQSLDQGLQFLIQYYNGEERAKGNILERFSAQQFPDLHSELNLSSLELGDSALYFCASSVSQGMVAEQFFGPGTRLTVL.

This clonotype was observed many times. The chain has TRBV19 and TRBJ1-1; 12 bases map to TRBD1. The CDR3 spans 16 residues. CDR1 and CDR2 from the germline V gene are LNHDA and SQIVND (reference sequence). Losses at the gene ends were 10 bases for V and 3 bases for J; bases not matched to a gene: 12. This CDR3 reads CATRGQGATEDTEAFF. Written as DNA, the CDR3 is TGTGCCACCCGGGGACAGGGGGCTACTGAGGACACTGAAGCTTTCTTT.

The chain uses TRBV24-1 and TRBJ1-5, with 8 bases lining up with TRBD1. From germline, CDR1 is KGHDR and CDR2 SFDVKD. Trimming removed 9 bases from V and 3 bases from J; junction bases left unmatched: 6. CDR3 size: 14 residues. The CDR3 nucleotides read TGTGCCACCTCAGGACAGGGATACAATCAGCCCCAGCATTTT. This encodes CATSGQGYNQPQHF.

Concerning this clonotype itself: With a much larger clone just one base away, this may be a read error. The rearrangement joins TRBV19 to TRBJ1-1; D gene ambiguous. Germline V gene data show CDR1 as LNHDA and CDR2 as SQIVND (reference sequence). The CDR3 loop spans 17 amino acids. The CDR3 DNA reads TGTGCCAGTAGTCCTTGGACCGCGACGGGAGAGAACACTGAAGCTTCCTTT. Protein sequence: CASSPWTATGENTEASF.

The chain combines TRBV5-6 with TRBJ2-1, with 7 bases aligning to TRBD1. CDR3 length: 19 amino acids. Germline assignment: CDR1 SGHDT and CDR2 YYEEEE. The J segment lost 3 bases and the V segment lost 4 bases, leaving 19 bases of the junction unmatched. The CDR3 coding sequence is TGTGCCAGCAGCCGCGCCATAATCGTGACAGGGAAGAACTACAATGAGCAGTTCTTC. Translation gives CASSRAIIVTGKNYNEQFF.

This clonotype has ten or more counts. The rearrangement joins TRBV2 to TRBJ1-4, with D maybe TRBD1 (5 bases). The germline V gene has CDR1 SNHLY and CDR2 FYNNEI. The CDR3 extends over 12 amino acids. The germline V and J ends were trimmed by 6 bases and 7 bases, with 9 bases remaining between them. CDR3 coding DNA: TGTGCCAGCAGCCGGACATTTGAAAAACTGTTTTTT. Protein: CASSRTFEKLFF.

The sample holds many counts of this clonotype. V and J are TRBV11-2 and TRBJ2-3; possible D gene TRBD2, 6 bases. With 1 base removed from V and 2 bases from J, the gap between germline ends came to 13 bases. This CDR3 is 16 amino acids long. The germline V gene encodes CDR1 SGHAT and CDR2 FQNNGV. The CDR3 DNA follows: TGTGCCAGCAGCTTAGTAGGCGTAGCGGCCACAGATACGCAGTATTTT. Its protein product is CASSLVGVAATDTQYF.

The chain joins TRBV6-2 or TRBV6-3 to TRBJ1-6, with 9 nucleotides matching TRBD1. Germline lookup yields CDR1 MNHEY and CDR2 SVGEGT. V was pared by 6 bases and J by 0 bases, with 15 bases of the junction left unmatched. This CDR3 is built from 20 residues. The CDR3 DNA is TGTGCCAGCAGGCTATCCGGTGTAGGACAGGGGAGCTCCTATAATTCACCCCTCCACTTT. Protein product: CASRLSGVGQGSSYNSPLHF.

This rearrangement joins TRBV28 to TRBJ2-7; no clear D. Germline V gene lookup returns CDR1 MDHEN and CDR2 SYDVKM. The CDR3 spans 12 residues. V was pared by 6 bases and J by 4 bases, with 10 bases between. This CDR3 reads CASRLKLYEQYF. As DNA, the CDR3 is TGTGCCAGCAGGTTAAAGTTGTACGAGCAGTACTTC.

This clonotype showed up many times. CDR3 in DNA: TGTGCCAGCTCACGCGACCCGGGAACTGAAGCTTTCTTT. Translated: CASSRDPGTEAFF. The chain joins TRBV18 to TRBJ1-1, with D uncertain. This CDR3 is 13 amino acids long. Germline CDR1 KGHSH, CDR2 LQKENI. The V and J ends lost 4 bases and 5 bases respectively, with 11 bases between them.